This T cell receptor (beta chain) was found in a study of cytomegalovirus exposure and HLA in healthy donors. Study outcomes and limitations: According to a later analysis, donors in an Asian-associated ancestry cluster reportedly had fewer N-insertions than the approximately 730-donor mean. There were some public TCRs occurring in many donors, but most TCR sequences were rare.

This clone was picked up one time. The antigen is not known. Germline V gene lookup returns CDR1 MDHEN and CDR2 SYDVKM. The CDR3 covers 12 residues. The V and J ends lost 6 bases and 7 bases respectively, with 12 bases between them. Amplification used 60 Vbeta primers and 13 Jbeta primers. The protocol was immunoSEQ multiplex PCR, while the TCRdb copy is restricted to in-frame clones and leaves out a portion. The sample carries more than 95,000 clones, about 80% recorded once. Specimen: PBMCs. The clonotype comes from a man in his 60s in good health and CMV-seropositive. V gene TRBV28 combines with J gene TRBJ1-2; tentatively, D is TRBD1 (5 bases). The CDR3 loop is CASRNRLGGYTF. The CDR3 DNA reads as TGTGCCAGCAGAAACAGGTTAGGTGGCTACACCTTC.